This TCR beta chain comes out of a study of cytomegalovirus exposure and HLA in healthy donors. V shed 3 bases and J 4 bases; nucleotides not matched to a gene: 4. Germline V gives CDR1 KGHSH, CDR2 LQKENI. This CDR3 is built from 14 residues. The PCR was carried out with 60 Vbeta primers and 13 Jbeta primers. TCRdb's table, derived via immunoSEQ multiplex PCR, lists solely in-frame clones and lacks some. Found here are 50,000 to 65,000 clones, about 75% of them singletons; the top ten hold less than 25%. To note about this clone: In the same sample, other DNA sequences code for this CDR3.

This sequence originates from a woman aged 40 to 55 in good health and CMV-seropositive. The sequencing input was PBMCs. The chain combines TRBV18 with TRBJ2-7; 9 nucleotides agree with TRBD1. CDR3 nucleotides: TGTGCCAGCTCACCTTCCGGGACAGGGTACGAGCAGTACTTC. Protein: CASSPSGTGYEQYF.